These 27 T cell receptor beta chains came from one sample sequenced in a study of blood T cell repertoires in COVID-19 (dated by TCRdb to 2020 to 2021). Libraries were constructed by the immunoSEQ multiplex PCR assay. TCRdb obtained this table from immuneACCESS and retained in-frame rearrangements with V and J assigned. These tables miss some clones; where compared with another copy, unresolved V genes account for less than half of the shortfall, and the remainder is unexplained. The sample table shows some 330,000 clones, and around 87% are seen once. The top ten hold about 1.9% of the sample. What was sequenced was PBMCs or T cells enriched from blood (not recorded which). The receptors come from a man aged 40-50 years in a cohort exposed to, infected with or recovered from COVID-19 (not recorded which).

The chain recombines TRBV27 with TRBJ1-1; D might be TRBD1 (6 bases). With 3 bases removed from V and 7 bases from J, the gap between germline ends came to 15 bases. CDR1 is MNHEY, CDR2 SMNVEV, per germline (reference sequence). The CDR3 has 14 residues. The chain's CDR3 is CASSFRGGDGEAFF. Written as DNA, the CDR3 is TGTGCCAGCAGTTTCCGAGGGGGGGACGGTGAAGCTTTCTTT.

This clone was seen just once. The V call is TRBV23-1, the J call TRBJ2-7, with TRBD2 identical over 7 bases. TRBV23-1 is noted as an ORF with a role that remains uncertain. V dropped 1 base and J dropped 1; count of bases not matched to a gene: 10. CDR3 length: 17 amino acids. The CDR3 nucleotides are TGCGCCAGCAGTCAATTGAATCAGCGGGACCCTTCCTACGAGCAGTACTTC. It is translated as CASSQLNQRDPSYEQYF.

V is TRBV6-4 and J is TRBJ1-1, with D possibly being TRBD1 (5 bases). Trimming shortened V by 2 bases and J by 10 bases, and 14 bases separated the two germline ends. CDR3 length: 13 residues. From germline, CDR1 is MRHNA and CDR2 SNTAGT. The CDR3 bases are TGTGCCAGCAGTGACAGGGGAGGCCAGAGAGCTTTCTTT. Amino acid sequence: CASSDRGGQRAFF.

The chain carries TRBV7-2 and TRBJ2-7; 9 positions agree with TRBD1. Germline trimming cut 4 bases from V and 4 bases from J; bases unmatched to any gene: 11. Germline loops: CDR1 SGHTA, CDR2 FQGNSA. This CDR3 is 16 amino acids long. CDR3 sequence: CASSSGWDRALYEQYF. CDR3 in DNA: TGTGCCAGCAGCTCGGGTTGGGACAGGGCGTTGTACGAGCAGTACTTC.

V gene TRBV19 combines with J gene TRBJ1-1; no firm D call. Germline-derived CDR1 and CDR2 are LNHDA and SQIVND (reference sequence). The CDR3 has 13 residues. V was clipped by 7 bases and J by 3 bases, with 12 bases between them. The CDR3: CASKRSLYTEAFF. The CDR3 nucleotides are TGTGCCAGTAAACGGAGCTTATACACTGAAGCTTTCTTT. The variable domain in full, with the rest retrieved from reference TRBV19 and TRBJ1-1, is DGGITQSPKYLFRKEGQNVTLSCEQNLNHDAMYWYRQDPGQGLRLIYYSQIVNDFQKGDIAEGYSVSREKKESFPLTVTSAQKNPTAFYLCASKRSLYTEAFFGQGTRLTVV.

CDR3 amino acids: CASSLEPSTYNEQFF. The CDR3 bases are TGTGCCAGCAGCTTAGAGCCTAGTACCTACAATGAGCAGTTCTTC. The chain couples TRBV5-8 to TRBJ2-1; no clear D. Germline V gene sequence: CDR1 SGHTS, CDR2 YDEGEE. V lost 2 bases to trimming and J lost 2 bases, with 11 bases between them. This CDR3 comprises 15 residues. The complete variable domain, with remaining parts taken from reference TRBV5-8 and TRBJ2-1, reads EAGVTQSPTHLIKTRGQQATLRCSPISGHTSVYWYQQALGLGLQFLLWYDEGEERNRGNFPPRFSGRQFPNYSSELNVNALELEDSALYLCASSLEPSTYNEQFFGPGTRLTVL.

A note on this clone: This sample includes further DNA sequences coding for the same CDR3. The rearrangement joins TRBV5-1 to TRBJ2-5, with unresolved D. Germline CDR1 reads SGHRS; CDR2 reads YFSETQ. There are 13 residues in the CDR3. V was pared by 0 bases and J by 2 bases, with 5 bases between. The CDR3 region is CASSLASQETQYF. Written as DNA, the CDR3 is TGCGCCAGCAGCTTGGCCAGTCAAGAGACCCAGTACTTC.

V gene TRBV2 combines with J gene TRBJ1-1, with unresolved D. The V gene lost 6 bases and the J gene lost 7 bases, with 9 bases spanning the gap. The germline gives CDR1 SNHLY, CDR2 FYNNEI. This CDR3 contains 11 residues. CDR3 DNA sequence: TGTGCCAGCAGGGGTCGGGGTGAAGCTTTCTTT. Protein product: CASRGRGEAFF.

The gene calls are TRBV7-9 and TRBJ2-2; D possibly corresponds to TRBD1 (6 bases). Looked up from germline, CDR1 is SEHNR and CDR2 is FQNEAQ (reference sequence). The CDR3 loop spans 14 amino acids. Between the trimmed V and J ends, which lost 9 bases and 5 bases, there was a span of 16 bases. CDR3 DNA: TGTGCCAGTTTCCAGGGGCTTGGGACCGGGGAGCTGTTTTTT. Residues: CASFQGLGTGELFF.

This clone has just a few counts. The chain combines TRBV7-8 with TRBJ1-3; D is possibly TRBD1 (5 bases). The CDR3 is 16 residues long. Germline CDR1 and CDR2: SGHVS and FQNEAQ. V was shortened by 1 base and J by 4 bases, with 14 bases between the two germline ends. This chain's CDR3 is CASSLGPLGAGNTIYF. The CDR3 region has the DNA TGTGCCAGCAGCTTAGGTCCCCTTGGGGCCGGAAACACCATATATTTT.

V gene TRBV27 combines with J gene TRBJ1-1; tentative D call: TRBD1 (6 bases). The CDR3 is 15 amino acids. V was clipped by 3 bases and J by 7 bases, with 18 bases between them. Germline CDR1 MNHEY, CDR2 SMNVEV (reference sequence). The CDR3: CASSFSVALGGEAFF. CDR3 nucleotides: TGTGCCAGCAGTTTCTCGGTAGCTCTAGGGGGTGAAGCTTTCTTT.

The rearrangement links TRBV18 to TRBJ2-2; TRBD2 might be the D (6 bases). The germline CDR1 and CDR2 sequences are KGHSH and LQKENI. The CDR3 runs to 13 residues. With 3 bases removed from V and 5 bases from J, the gap between germline ends came to 7 bases. The CDR3 DNA is TGTGCCAGCTCACCGGAGGGGACCGGGGAGCTGTTTTTT. Its protein is CASSPEGTGELFF.

The chain recombines TRBV5-1 with TRBJ2-1; 13 nucleotides match TRBD2. The CDR3 contains 20 residues. V lost 4 bases, J lost 0 bases, and 13 bases stayed unmatched. Germline V gene lookup returns CDR1 SGHRS and CDR2 YFSETQ. CDR3 nucleotide sequence: TGCGCCAGCAGCCTCGGTGGAGAGACTAGCGGGAGGAGCTCCTACAATGAGCAGTTCTTC. Its translation is CASSLGGETSGRSSYNEQFF.

V is TRBV29-1 and J is TRBJ2-5, with 10 bases identical to TRBD1. Germline-derived CDR1 and CDR2 are SQVTM and ANQGSEA. This CDR3 has 13 residues. V trimming: 7 bases; J trimming: 7 bases; junction bases outside the gene matches: 9. The CDR3 region has the DNA TGCAGCGCCCTAAACGGACAGGGGGGGACCCAGTACTTC. Translation gives CSALNGQGGTQYF.

This rearrangement joins TRBV5-4 to TRBJ2-7, with 11 bases matching TRBD2. Germline V lookup: CDR1 SGHNT, CDR2 YYREEE (reference sequence). The CDR3 has 15 residues. Trimming at V came to 0 bases and at J to 4 bases, leaving 3 bases not matched to a gene. The CDR3 sequence: CASSLVSSGRYEQYF. The CDR3 bases are TGTGCCAGCAGCTTGGTTTCTAGCGGGAGGTACGAGCAGTACTTC.

The chain combines TRBV18 with TRBJ2-7; 9 nucleotides agree with TRBD1. Germline CDR1 and CDR2: KGHSH and LQKENI. Unmatched junction bases numbered 6, after V lost 6 bases and J lost 0 bases. This CDR3 is 15 amino acids long. The CDR3 spells CASSRTGAGSYEQYF. For the CDR3, the DNA is TGTGCCAGCTCCAGGACAGGGGCCGGCTCCTACGAGCAGTACTTC.

J is TRBJ2-1 and V is TRBV5-4, with 14 bases aligning to TRBD2. Germline CDR1 is SGHNT and CDR2 is YYREEE (reference sequence). Trimming took 4 bases from V and 7 from J; bases not matched to a gene: 16. The CDR3 runs 19 residues. CDR3: CASSGPGLAGVGLGNEQFF. The CDR3 DNA is TGTGCCAGCAGCGGTCCGGGACTAGCGGGAGTGGGGCTGGGGAATGAGCAGTTCTTC.

This clone was recorded only once. The V and J genes are TRBV28 and TRBJ1-2; D not certain. The V end was cut by 7 bases, the J end by 4 bases, with 10 bases between. CDR1 and CDR2 from the germline V gene are MDHEN and SYDVKM. The CDR3 extends over 12 amino acids. This chain's CDR3 is CASTFESYGYTF. DNA of the CDR3: TGTGCCAGCACCTTTGAGAGCTATGGCTACACCTTC.

The V and J genes are TRBV18 and TRBJ2-7; no clear D. Germline values: CDR1 KGHSH, CDR2 LQKENI. The CDR3 is 13 amino acids. The V gene lost 3 bases and the J gene lost 1 base, with 7 bases spanning the gap. CDR3 nucleotides: TGTGCCAGCTCACCCCCCAGTTCCTACGAGCAGTACTTC. Its protein is CASSPPSSYEQYF. Full variable domain (missing parts from reference TRBV18 and TRBJ2-7): NAGVMQNPRHLVRRRGQEARLRCSPMKGHSHVYWYRQLPEEGLKFMVYLQKENIIDESGMPKERFSAEFPKEGPSILRIQQVVRGDSAAYFCASSPPSSYEQYFGPGTRLTVT.

The chain employs TRBV3-1 (or the pseudogene TRBV3-2) and TRBJ2-2, with 13 bases identical to TRBD2. Per germline, CDR1 LGHDT and CDR2 YNNKEL (reference sequence). V lost 2 bases and J lost 5; bases outside the gene matches: 14. The CDR3 sequence is 20 residues long. The CDR3 region is CASSQPIGLAGDWYTGELFF. The CDR3 DNA is TGTGCCAGCAGCCAACCGATTGGACTAGCGGGAGACTGGTATACCGGGGAGCTGTTTTTT.

The chain's CDR3 is CASTRRGVADTQYF. The CDR3 nucleotides are TGTGCCAGCACCCGCCGGGGGGTGGCAGATACGCAGTATTTT. The rearrangement uses TRBV5-8 and TRBJ2-3, with 7 nucleotides matching TRBD2. CDR3 size: 14 residues. J was trimmed by 4 bases and V by 6 bases; bases with no gene match: 8. The germline V gene has CDR1 SGHTS and CDR2 YDEGEE.

V gene TRBV6-2 or TRBV6-3 combines with J gene TRBJ1-5; tentative D call: TRBD1 (6 bases). Germline V gene data show CDR1 as MNHEY and CDR2 as SVGEGT. CDR3 length: 14 amino acids. V was shortened by 2 bases and J by 6 bases, with 11 bases between the two germline ends. This CDR3 is CASSYQQGFQPQHF. The CDR3 DNA reads TGTGCCAGCAGTTACCAACAGGGATTTCAGCCCCAGCATTTT.

V and J are TRBV3-1 (or the pseudogene TRBV3-2) and TRBJ2-1; 11 bases line up with TRBD2. The trim removed 4 bases at V and 8 bases at J, leaving 7 bases unmatched. The CDR3 has 15 residues. Germline V gene data show CDR1 as LGHDT and CDR2 as YNNKEL (reference sequence). The chain's CDR3 is CASSLGPSGRYEQFF. CDR3 nucleotides: TGTGCCAGCAGCCTCGGCCCTAGCGGGAGGTATGAGCAGTTCTTC.

This chain connects TRBV28 to TRBJ2-5, with D maybe TRBD1 (7 bases). With 6 bases removed from V and 2 bases from J, the gap between germline ends came to 16 bases. Germline lookup yields CDR1 MDHEN and CDR2 SYDVKM. The CDR3 covers 15 residues. The CDR3 nucleotides read TGTGCCAGCAGGGAAAGGGGGCGGGGACAAGAGACCCAGTACTTC. This codes for CASRERGRGQETQYF.

The rearrangement joins TRBV5-1 to TRBJ2-2, with TRBD1 matching over 7 bases. The germline gives CDR1 SGHRS, CDR2 YFSETQ. The CDR3 runs to 17 residues. V gave up 4 bases and J gave up 6 bases; unmatched junction bases: 15. CDR3 sequence reads: CASSPPLTGVDAGELFF. CDR3 in DNA: TGCGCCAGCAGCCCACCCCTAACAGGGGTTGACGCCGGGGAGCTGTTTTTT. Variable domain in full (rest from reference TRBV5-1 and TRBJ2-2): KAGVTQTPRYLIKTRGQQVTLSCSPISGHRSVSWYQQTPGQGLQFLFEYFSETQRNKGNFPGRFSGRQFSNSRSEMNVSTLELGDSALYLCASSPPLTGVDAGELFFGEGSRLTVL.

The V and J genes are TRBV29-1 and TRBJ1-1, with TRBD1 matching over 7 bases. Germline V gives CDR1 SQVTM, CDR2 ANQGSEA. Trimming at V came to 3 bases and at J to 1 base, leaving 2 bases not matched to a gene. The length of the CDR3 is 13 residues. The CDR3 region has the DNA TGCAGCGTTGATGCAGGGGGGAACACTGAAGCTTTCTTT. This translates into CSVDAGGNTEAFF.

This clone was picked up many times. V usage is TRBV23-1 and J usage is TRBJ2-7; TRBD2 might be the D (6 bases). TRBV23-1 is placed among ORFs of uncertain function. The CDR3 is made up of 16 amino acids. Trimming took 4 bases from V and 0 from J, leaving 16 bases between them. CDR3: CASSRGTVLLSYEQYF. The CDR3 DNA reads TGCGCCAGCAGTCGCGGGACTGTGCTACTCTCCTACGAGCAGTACTTC.